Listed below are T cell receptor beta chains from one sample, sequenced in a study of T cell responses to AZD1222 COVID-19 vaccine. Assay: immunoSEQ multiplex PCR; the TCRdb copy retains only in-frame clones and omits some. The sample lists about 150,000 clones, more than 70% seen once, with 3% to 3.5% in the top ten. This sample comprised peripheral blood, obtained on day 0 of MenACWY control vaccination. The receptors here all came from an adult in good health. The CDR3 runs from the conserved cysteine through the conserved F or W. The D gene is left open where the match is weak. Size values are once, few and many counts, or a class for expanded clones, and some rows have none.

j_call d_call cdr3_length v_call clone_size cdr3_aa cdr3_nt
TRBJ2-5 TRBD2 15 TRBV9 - CASSVGGGPGETQYF TGTGCCAGCAGCGTAGGGGGAGGGCCCGGAGAGACCCAGTACTTC
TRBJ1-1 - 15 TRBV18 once CASSPGLGSLTEAFF TGTGCCAGCTCACCAGGACTTGGGAGTTTGACTGAAGCTTTCTTT
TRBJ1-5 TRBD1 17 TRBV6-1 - CASSDRRDRGSNQPQHF TGTGCCAGCAGTGACCGCCGGGACAGGGGAAGCAATCAGCCCCAGCATTTT
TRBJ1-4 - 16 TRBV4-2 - CASSQPSTADNEKLFF TGTGCCAGCAGCCAACCTTCGACAGCAGATAATGAAAAACTGTTTTTT
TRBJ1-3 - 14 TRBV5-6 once CASSNRRGGNTIYF TGTGCCAGCAGCAATCGACGGGGGGGAAACACCATATATTTT
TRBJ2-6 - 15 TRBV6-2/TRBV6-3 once CASSYHSSGANVLTF TGTGCCAGCAGTTACCACTCCTCTGGGGCCAACGTCCTGACTTTC
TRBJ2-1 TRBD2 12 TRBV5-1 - CASYEPGGEQFF TGCGCCAGCTATGAGCCGGGGGGTGAGCAGTTCTTC
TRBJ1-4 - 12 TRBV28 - CASSSGGGKLFF TGTGCCAGCAGTTCTGGGGGAGGAAAACTGTTTTTT
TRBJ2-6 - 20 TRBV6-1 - CASSEAGAAGQSAGANVLTF TGTGCCAGCAGTGAAGCGGGGGCGGCAGGGCAATCGGCGGGGGCCAACGTCCTGACTTTC
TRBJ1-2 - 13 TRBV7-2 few CASSSRGDYGYTF TGTGCCAGCAGCTCCCGCGGAGACTATGGCTACACCTTC
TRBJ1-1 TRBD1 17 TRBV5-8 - CASSSYFLDRGNTEAFF TGTGCCAGCAGCTCCTACTTCCTGGACAGGGGCAACACTGAAGCTTTCTTT
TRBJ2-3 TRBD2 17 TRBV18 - CASSPLIAGAGTDTQYF TGTGCCAGCTCACCTCTTATAGCGGGAGCCGGCACAGATACGCAGTATTTT
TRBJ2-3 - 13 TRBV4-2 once CASSQVAADTQYF TGTGCCAGCAGCCAAGTGGCGGCAGATACGCAGTATTTT
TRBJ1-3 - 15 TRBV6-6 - CASSYEAGAGNTIYF TGTGCCAGCAGTTACGAGGCAGGGGCTGGAAACACCATATATTTT
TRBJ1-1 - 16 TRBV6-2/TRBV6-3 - CASSYGRGGMNTEAFF TGTGCCAGCAGTTACGGGAGGGGAGGGATGAACACTGAAGCTTTCTTT
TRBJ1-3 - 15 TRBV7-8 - CASSLDRQAGNTIYF TGTGCCAGCAGCTTAGACAGACAGGCAGGAAACACCATATATTTT
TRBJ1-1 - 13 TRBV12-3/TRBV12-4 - CASSNNFLTEAFF TGTGCCAGCAGTAACAATTTTCTTACTGAAGCTTTCTTT
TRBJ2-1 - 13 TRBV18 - CASSPSQDNEQFF TGTGCCAGCTCGCCATCGCAGGACAATGAGCAGTTCTTC
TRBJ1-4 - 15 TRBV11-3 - CASSSPTGFNEKLFF TGTGCCAGCAGCTCCCCGACAGGCTTTAATGAAAAACTGTTTTTT
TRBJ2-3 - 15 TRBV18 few CASSPGHDHTDTQYF TGTGCCAGCTCACCGGGGCACGACCACACAGATACGCAGTATTTT
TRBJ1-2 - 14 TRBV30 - CAWRRTGTNYGYTF TGTGCCTGGCGAAGGACTGGGACTAACTATGGCTACACCTTC
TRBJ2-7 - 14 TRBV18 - CASSPPGTTYEQYF TGTGCCAGCTCACCCCCGGGGACAACCTACGAGCAGTACTTC
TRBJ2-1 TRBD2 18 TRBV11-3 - CASSLTRGFGGIYNEQFF TGTGCCAGCAGCTTGACGCGAGGTTTCGGGGGGATTTACAATGAGCAGTTCTTC
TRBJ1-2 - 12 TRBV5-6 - CASSSNPGSYTF TGTGCCAGCAGCTCCAACCCGGGAAGCTACACCTTC
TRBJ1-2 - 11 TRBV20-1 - CSASGSEGYTF TGCAGTGCTAGTGGGTCGGAGGGCTACACCTTC
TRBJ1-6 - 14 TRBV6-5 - CASRKRGKVSPLHF TGTGCCAGCAGAAAAAGGGGGAAGGTCTCACCCCTCCACTTT
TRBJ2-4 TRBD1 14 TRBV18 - CASSPQGAANIQYF TGTGCCAGCTCACCCCAGGGGGCCGCGAACATTCAGTACTTC
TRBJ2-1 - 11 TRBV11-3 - CASSRGDEQFF TGTGCCAGCAGCCGAGGGGATGAGCAGTTCTTC
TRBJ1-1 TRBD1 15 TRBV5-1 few CASSSLTGRDTEAFF TGCGCCAGCAGCTCCCTGACAGGGAGGGACACTGAAGCTTTCTTT
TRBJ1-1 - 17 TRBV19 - CASSFIPRQFLNTEAFF TGTGCCAGTAGCTTCATTCCAAGACAGTTCCTGAACACTGAAGCTTTCTTT
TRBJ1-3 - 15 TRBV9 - CASSVATGGGNTIYF TGTGCCAGCAGCGTAGCTACGGGGGGTGGAAACACCATATATTTT
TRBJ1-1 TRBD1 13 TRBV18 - CASSPKTGAEAFF TGTGCCAGCTCACCTAAGACAGGGGCTGAAGCTTTCTTT
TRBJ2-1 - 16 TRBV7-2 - CASSLATTHEHNEQFF TGTGCCAGCAGCTTAGCCACGACCCACGAACACAATGAGCAGTTCTTC
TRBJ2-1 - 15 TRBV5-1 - CASSLPVSQAGEQFF TGCGCCAGCAGCTTGCCAGTTAGCCAAGCAGGTGAGCAGTTCTTC
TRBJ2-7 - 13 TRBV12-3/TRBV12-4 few CASSLAAPYEQYF TGTGCCAGCAGTTTAGCGGCACCCTACGAGCAGTACTTC
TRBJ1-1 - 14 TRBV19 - CASSGRQLNTEAFF TGTGCCAGTAGTGGGCGACAGCTGAACACTGAAGCTTTCTTT
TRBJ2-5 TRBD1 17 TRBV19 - CASSTRDRGLMKETQYF TGTGCCAGTAGTACCCGGGACAGGGGATTAATGAAGGAGACCCAGTACTTC
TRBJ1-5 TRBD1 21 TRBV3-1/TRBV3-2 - CASSPPRRDRGTYGGNQPQHF TGTGCCAGCAGCCCACCGAGGAGGGACAGGGGTACGTACGGAGGCAATCAGCCCCAGCATTTT
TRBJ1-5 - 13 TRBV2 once CASHRVGNQPQHF TGTGCCAGCCACAGGGTAGGGAATCAGCCCCAGCATTTT
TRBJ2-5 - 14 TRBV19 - CASSRMGGQETQYF TGTGCCAGTAGTAGGATGGGGGGACAAGAGACCCAGTACTTC
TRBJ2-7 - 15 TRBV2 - CASRAGLSGTYEQYF TGTGCCAGCAGAGCTGGGCTCTCTGGAACCTACGAGCAGTACTTC